The rows below give T cell receptor beta chains drawn from one sample of a study of T-cell reconstitution after alpha-beta-depleted transplantation in children. MiXCR was run by TCRdb on the PCR reads, yielding one entry per CDR3 protein. The sample gives roughly 52,000 distinct CDR3 sequences, under 6% of which show up once; roughly 30% is in the top ten. Source: PBMCs, mostly from graft donor cells, taken 60 days after TCRalphabeta/CD19-depleted stem cell transplant. All receptors derive from a female patient aged 2-15 years who had a stem cell transplant for aplastic anemia, so the T cells may come from the graft donor. Each CDR3 is given with its conserved first and last residue. A D gene is named only where the DNA matches it firmly. The listing skips clone size in some rows; elsewhere it reads once, few, many or a size class.

abundance,j_gene,d_gene,v_gene,CDR3nt,CDR3aa
many,TRBJ2-3,NA,TRBV4-1,TGCGCCAGCAGAGAGTGGGGGTCCACAGATACGCAGTATTTT,CASREWGSTDTQYF
many,TRBJ2-1,NA,TRBV28,TGTGCCAGCAGTCCGCCTGCCTCCTACAATGAGCAGTTCTTC,CASSPPASYNEQFF
many,TRBJ1-1,NA,TRBV5-5,TGTGCCAGCAGCCAGGACCCCACGGGTGAAGCTTTCTTT,CASSQDPTGEAFF
NA,TRBJ2-2,NA,TRBV2,TGTGCCAGCAGAATACGGCGGGACACCGGGGAGCTGTTTTTT,CASRIRRDTGELFF
many,TRBJ2-1,NA,TRBV7-2,TGTGCCAGCAGCTTAGTGATTGGGGCAGGGGATTACAATGAGCAGTTCTTC,CASSLVIGAGDYNEQFF
many,TRBJ2-5,NA,TRBV5-1,TGCGCCAGCAGCACGAACCTTCCTGGGTTTTCGGAGACCCAGTACTTC,CASSTNLPGFSETQYF
many,TRBJ1-2,NA,TRBV2,TGTGCCAGCAGTCCTAGGGGCAGAGGCTATGGCTACACCTTC,CASSPRGRGYGYTF
many,TRBJ2-3,NA,TRBV24-1,TGTGCCACCAGTGTTGACGGGATAGCAGAGAAGACAGATACGCAGTATTTT,CATSVDGIAEKTDTQYF
many,TRBJ2-2,TRBD2,TRBV9,TGTGCCAGCACCGCTACTAGCGGGAGGCAGGTCGGGGAGCTGTTTTTT,CASTATSGRQVGELFF
many,TRBJ1-1,TRBD1,TRBV29-1,TGCAGCGTTGATCGGGACAGGGTCAACACTGAAGCTTTCTTT,CSVDRDRVNTEAFF
NA,TRBJ1-1,NA,TRBV30,TGTGCCTGGAGAATGAACCCCCTGGGGGAAGCTTTCTTT,CAWRMNPLGEAFF
many,TRBJ2-1,TRBD2,TRBV7-3,TGTGCCAGCAGCTTACTAGCGGGCAATGAGCAGTTCTTC,CASSLLAGNEQFF
NA,TRBJ2-5,NA,TRBV7-9,TGTGCCAGCAGCTTTTCGACAGGCCAAGAGACCCAGTACTTC,CASSFSTGQETQYF
many,TRBJ2-2,NA,TRBV4-2,TGTGCCAGCAGCCAAGCCCAGGGAACCACCACCGGGGAGCTGTTTTTT,CASSQAQGTTTGELFF
many,TRBJ1-2,TRBD1,TRBV7-2,TGTGCCAGCAGCTTAGTAACAGGGGATCGTAGTGGCTACACCTTC,CASSLVTGDRSGYTF
many,TRBJ2-5,NA,TRBV5-1,TGCGCCAGCAGCCACCGCGGGGAACAAGAGACCCAGTACTTC,CASSHRGEQETQYF
many,TRBJ2-3,TRBD2,TRBV13,TGTGCCAGCAGCCTTGGGACTAGCGGGAGGGTAGATCCAGATACGCAGTATTTT,CASSLGTSGRVDPDTQYF
many,TRBJ1-5,NA,TRBV20-1,TGCAGTGCTAGGGGTGGGGTAAAGCAGCCCCAGCATTTT,CSARGGVKQPQHF
many,TRBJ2-1,NA,TRBV12-3/TRBV12-4,TGTGCCAGCAGTGCGGCGGGGACTCCGAGCTCCTACAATGAGCAGTTCTTC,CASSAAGTPSSYNEQFF
many,TRBJ2-1,NA,TRBV7-2,TGTGCCAGCAGCGGTGGAGCTGGACGGGCCTACAATGAGCAGTTCTTC,CASSGGAGRAYNEQFF
NA,TRBJ2-7,NA,TRBV19,TGTGCCAGTAGTGGACGGGACACCCTATCCTACGAGCAGTACTTC,CASSGRDTLSYEQYF
many,TRBJ2-7,TRBD2,TRBV29-1,TGCAGCGTTGAAGGCCGTGCGGGACTAACCTACGAGCAGTACTTC,CSVEGRAGLTYEQYF
NA,TRBJ2-3,NA,TRBV3-1,TGTGCCAGCAGCCAAGATTCGGGGGCGCTACCTCGCACAGATACGCAGTATTTT,CASSQDSGALPRTDTQYF
many,TRBJ2-7,TRBD2,TRBV28,TGTGCCAGCAGCCTCCCTGGAGTAGCGGGGCCCTACGAGCAGTACTTC,CASSLPGVAGPYEQYF
many,TRBJ2-3,NA,TRBV10-3,TGTGCCATCAGTGAAGGGCCCCGGGATACGCAGTATTTT,CAISEGPRDTQYF
many,TRBJ1-5,NA,TRBV12-3/TRBV12-4,TGTGCCAGCAGTTTCGGCAGCACAACCCAACTCCAGCATTTT,CASSFGSTTQLQHF
many,TRBJ2-2,TRBD1,TRBV20-1,TGCAGTGCGGACAGGGCTGACACCGGGGAGCTGTTTTTT,CSADRADTGELFF
NA,TRBJ1-4,TRBD1,TRBV2,TGTGCCAGCAGTGAGGACAGGGGAAGGGAAAAACTGTTTTTT,CASSEDRGREKLFF
many,TRBJ2-5,TRBD1,TRBV7-2,TGTGCCAGCAGCTCCGACAGGGGGCTATATGGGACCCAGTACTTC,CASSSDRGLYGTQYF
many,TRBJ1-5,TRBD1,TRBV29-1,TGCAGCGTTGCCCCAGGGGGCCTTGCTCAGCCCCAGCATTTT,CSVAPGGLAQPQHF
many,TRBJ1-5,NA,TRBV28,TGTGCCAGCAGTCTAGTTCGGGGGAATCAGCCCCAGCATTTT,CASSLVRGNQPQHF
many,TRBJ2-3,TRBD2,TRBV7-2,TGTGCCAGCAGCTTATCGGCTAGCGGGGTGAATACGCAGTATTTT,CASSLSASGVNTQYF
many,TRBJ2-1,NA,TRBV11-3,TGTGCCAGCAGCTTAGGGATCCCGTGGGGCCCTTACAATGAGCAGTTCTTC,CASSLGIPWGPYNEQFF
many,TRBJ2-3,NA,TRBV20-1,TGCAGTGCTCCCCAGTGGGCAGATACGCAGTATTTT,CSAPQWADTQYF
many,TRBJ1-1,NA,TRBV20-1,TGCAGTGCTAGGAACCCTTTAGGCACTGAAGCTTTCTTT,CSARNPLGTEAFF
many,TRBJ2-2,NA,TRBV12-3/TRBV12-4,TGTGCCAGCAGTTTTTATCCGGGGGACACCGGGGAGCTGTTTTTT,CASSFYPGDTGELFF
many,TRBJ2-5,TRBD2,TRBV28,TGTGCCAGCAGTGCCCTGACTAGCGGGGGCGAGACCCAGTACTTC,CASSALTSGGETQYF
many,TRBJ2-5,TRBD2,TRBV6-1,TGTGCCAGCAGTGAAAACCGGGGGGTAGGAGAGACCCAGTACTTC,CASSENRGVGETQYF
many,TRBJ2-1,NA,TRBV3-1,TGTGCCAGCAGCCAAGATTGGGGTACCGCACGCTCCTACAATGAGCAGTTCTTC,CASSQDWGTARSYNEQFF
many,TRBJ2-1,NA,TRBV20-1,TGCAGTGCTAGAGATCTGGAGGGGGGGTCTTTAAATGAGCAGTTCTTC,CSARDLEGGSLNEQFF
many,TRBJ2-2,NA,TRBV11-2,TGTGCCAGCAGCTCGGGACTCCTGACCCTCCGGGAGCTGTTTTTT,CASSSGLLTLRELFF
many,TRBJ1-6,TRBD1,TRBV6-1,TGTGCCAGCAGTGTCTGGGACAGCGAGAATTCACCCCTCCACTTT,CASSVWDSENSPLHF
few,TRBJ2-7,NA,TRBV30,TGTGCCTGGAGTTTTTCAAGGGACGAGCAGTACTTC,CAWSFSRDEQYF
few,TRBJ2-3,NA,TRBV6-5,TGTGCCAGCGAAAAGGCCGATACGCAGTATTTT,CASEKADTQYF
NA,TRBJ2-1,TRBD2,TRBV19,TGTGCCAGTAGCGGGGGGGCCTTCTACAATGAGCAGTTCTTC,CASSGGAFYNEQFF
NA,TRBJ1-1,NA,TRBV19,TGTGCCAGTAGTGACACCCGTGGAGGGGCGTCGAAGTCTTTCTTT,CASSDTRGGASKSFF
many,TRBJ2-5,TRBD1,TRBV29-1,TGCAGCGTCCTTCCCCGGGACAGGGGGACAGAGACCCAGTACTTC,CSVLPRDRGTETQYF
many,TRBJ2-7,NA,TRBV4-2,TGTGCCAGCAGCCAAGGGTGGGATGGGAAGTCTCAGCAGTACTTC,CASSQGWDGKSQQYF
many,TRBJ2-7,TRBD1,TRBV6-5,TGTGCCAGCAGTCCCCTTGCGGGACAGGGGGGGGTCGAGCAGTACTTC,CASSPLAGQGGVEQYF
NA,TRBJ2-1,TRBD2,TRBV5-5,TGTGCCAGCAGCTTGCTAGCGGGGGGAGCGAATGAGCAGTTCTTC,CASSLLAGGANEQFF